Following are 4 T cell receptor beta chains from one sample sequenced in a study of T cells in Graves' hyperthyroidism and ophthalmopathy. Using RNA transcripts as the source, TCR beta CDR3 regions were amplified. Researchers ran a first-round RT-PCR on the TCR CDR3 using the HTBI primer set. TCRdb recomputed calls from the multiplex PCR reads with MiXCR, one row per CDR3 protein. In the table there are about 35,000 distinct CDR3 sequences, 49% of which are singletons. The sample was blood. The receptors stem from a woman between 50 and 59 years old with Graves' hyperthyroidism that later progressed to Graves' ophthalmopathy.

The V gene is TRBV9, the J gene TRBJ1-3, with D unresolved. This CDR3 region has 15 residues. Germline CDR1 SGDLS, CDR2 YYNGEE. V lost 7 bases to trimming and J lost 2 bases, with 16 bases between them. The CDR3 DNA reads TGTGCCAGCGGCGGCTTCGAGGGTGCTGGAAACACCATATATTTT. Its protein is CASGGFEGAGNTIYF.

V and J are TRBV7-8 and TRBJ1-2; possible D gene TRBD1, 6 bases. Trimming stripped 5 bases from V and 0 bases from J, with 13 bases between. The CDR3 has 15 amino acids. Germline V gives CDR1 SGHVS, CDR2 FQNEAQ. CDR3 residues: CASSPRTAANYGYTF. DNA of the CDR3: TGTGCCAGCAGCCCACGGACAGCCGCTAACTATGGCTACACCTTC.

Comments on this clonotype: A read error may account for a junction end that differs from germline. The chain links TRBV7-2 to TRBJ2-7; 15 bases line up with TRBD2. CDR3 length: 20 residues. Germline values: CDR1 SGHTA, CDR2 FQGNSA. CDR3 DNA sequence: TGTGCCAGCAGCTTAGCTCAGGGGACTAGCGGGAGGCCCCGGAGCTACGAGCAGTGCTTC. This encodes CASSLAQGTSGRPRSYEQCF.

This chain links TRBV18 with TRBJ2-3, with 10 bases lining up with TRBD2. V was clipped by 7 bases and J by 6 bases; unmatched bases: 7. The CDR3 sequence is 14 residues long. Germline V gene data show CDR1 as KGHSH and CDR2 as LQKENI. CDR3 sequence: CASCPGLALDTQYF. Here the CDR3 DNA reads TGTGCCAGCTGTCCGGGACTAGCGCTGGATACGCAGTATTTT.